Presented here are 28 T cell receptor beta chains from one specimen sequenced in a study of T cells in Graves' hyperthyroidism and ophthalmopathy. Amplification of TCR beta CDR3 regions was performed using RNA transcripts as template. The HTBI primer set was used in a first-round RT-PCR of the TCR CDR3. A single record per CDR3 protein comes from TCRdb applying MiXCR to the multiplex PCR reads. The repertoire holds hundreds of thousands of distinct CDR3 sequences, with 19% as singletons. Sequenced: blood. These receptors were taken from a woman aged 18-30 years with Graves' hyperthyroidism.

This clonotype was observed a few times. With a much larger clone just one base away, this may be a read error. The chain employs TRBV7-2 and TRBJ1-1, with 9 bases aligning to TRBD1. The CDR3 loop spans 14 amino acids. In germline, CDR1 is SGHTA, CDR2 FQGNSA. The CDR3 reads CASSFGQGSTGAFF. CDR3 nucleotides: TGTGCCAGCAGCTTCGGACAGGGGAGCACTGGAGCTTTCTTT.

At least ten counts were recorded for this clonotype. The CDR3 coding sequence is TGTGCCAGTAGTATGAAACAGACGCGGGGCACTGAAGCTTTCTTT. The encoded protein is CASSMKQTRGTEAFF. The genes are TRBV19 and TRBJ1-1; unclear D gene. Germline loops: CDR1 LNHDA, CDR2 SQIVND (reference sequence). This CDR3 comprises 15 residues. The V and J ends lost 3 bases and 4 bases respectively, with 15 bases between them.

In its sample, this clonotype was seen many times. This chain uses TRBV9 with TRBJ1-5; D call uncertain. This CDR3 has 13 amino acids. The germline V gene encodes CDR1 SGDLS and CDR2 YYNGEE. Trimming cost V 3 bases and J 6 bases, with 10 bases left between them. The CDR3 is CASSADAFQPQHF. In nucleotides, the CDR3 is TGTGCCAGCAGCGCGGACGCCTTTCAGCCCCAGCATTTT.

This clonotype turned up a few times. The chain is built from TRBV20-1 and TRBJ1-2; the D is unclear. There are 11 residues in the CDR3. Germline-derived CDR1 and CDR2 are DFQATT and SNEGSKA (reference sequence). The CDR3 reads CTEQSLEGYTF. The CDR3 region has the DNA TGCACCGAACAGTCGCTAGAAGGGTACACCTTC.

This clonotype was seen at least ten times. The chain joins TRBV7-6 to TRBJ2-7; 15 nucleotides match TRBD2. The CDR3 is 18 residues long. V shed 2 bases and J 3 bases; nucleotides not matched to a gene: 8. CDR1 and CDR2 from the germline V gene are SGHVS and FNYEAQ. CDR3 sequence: CASSLPGLAGGSGYEQYF. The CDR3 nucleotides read TGTGCCAGCAGCTTACCGGGACTAGCGGGGGGCTCCGGCTACGAGCAGTACTTC. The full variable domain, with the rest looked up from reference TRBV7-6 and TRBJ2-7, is GAGVSQSPRYKVTKRGQDVALRCDPISGHVSLYWYRQALGQGPEFLTYFNYEAQQDKSGLPNDRFSAERPEGSISTLTIQRTEQRDSAMYRCASSLPGLAGGSGYEQYFGPGTRLTVT.

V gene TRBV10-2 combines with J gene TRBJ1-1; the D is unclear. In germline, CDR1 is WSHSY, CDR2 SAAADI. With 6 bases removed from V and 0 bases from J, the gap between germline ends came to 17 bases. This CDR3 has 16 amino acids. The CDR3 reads CASRRIVPDMNTEAFF. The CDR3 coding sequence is TGCGCCAGCAGGCGGATTGTGCCTGACATGAACACTGAAGCTTTCTTT.

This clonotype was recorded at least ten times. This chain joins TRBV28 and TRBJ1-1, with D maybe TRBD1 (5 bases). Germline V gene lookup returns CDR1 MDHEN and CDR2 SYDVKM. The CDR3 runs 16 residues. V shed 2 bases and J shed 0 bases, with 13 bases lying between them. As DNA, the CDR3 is TGTGCCAGCAGTTTACCTACGTCGGGGGTGAACACTGAAGCTTTCTTT. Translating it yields CASSLPTSGVNTEAFF.

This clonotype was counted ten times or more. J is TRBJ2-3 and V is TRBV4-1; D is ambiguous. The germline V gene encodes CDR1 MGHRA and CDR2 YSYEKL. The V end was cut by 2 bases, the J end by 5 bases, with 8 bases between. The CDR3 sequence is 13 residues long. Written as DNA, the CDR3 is TGCGCCAGCAGCCAACTAGTAGGAGATACGCAGTATTTT. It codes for CASSQLVGDTQYF.

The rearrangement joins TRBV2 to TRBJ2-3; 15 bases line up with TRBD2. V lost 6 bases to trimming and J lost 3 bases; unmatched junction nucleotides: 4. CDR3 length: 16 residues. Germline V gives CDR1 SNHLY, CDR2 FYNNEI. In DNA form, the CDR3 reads TGTGCCAGCAGGGCGGGACTAGCGGGGGGAACAGATACGCAGTATTTT. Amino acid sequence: CASRAGLAGGTDTQYF. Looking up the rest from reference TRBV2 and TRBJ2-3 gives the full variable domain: EPEVTQTPSHQVTQMGQEVILRCVPISNHLYFYWYRQILGQKVEFLVSFYNNEISEKSEIFDDQFSVERPDGSNFTLKIRSTKLEDSAMYFCASRAGLAGGTDTQYFGPGTRLTVL.

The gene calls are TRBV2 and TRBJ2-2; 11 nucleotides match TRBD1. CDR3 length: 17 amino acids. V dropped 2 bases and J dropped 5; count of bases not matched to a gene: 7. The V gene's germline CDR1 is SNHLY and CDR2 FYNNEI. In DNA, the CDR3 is TGTGCCAGCAGTGAAAAGAGGGGACAGGGGGGGACCGGGGAGCTGTTTTTT. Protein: CASSEKRGQGGTGELFF.

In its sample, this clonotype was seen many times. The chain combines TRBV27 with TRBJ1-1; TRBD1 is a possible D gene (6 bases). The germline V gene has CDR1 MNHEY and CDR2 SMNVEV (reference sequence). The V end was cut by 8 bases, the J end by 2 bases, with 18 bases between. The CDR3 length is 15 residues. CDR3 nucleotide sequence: TGTGCCAGCGTCATGGGGGGGGCAGGAAACACTGAAGCTTTCTTT. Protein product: CASVMGGAGNTEAFF.

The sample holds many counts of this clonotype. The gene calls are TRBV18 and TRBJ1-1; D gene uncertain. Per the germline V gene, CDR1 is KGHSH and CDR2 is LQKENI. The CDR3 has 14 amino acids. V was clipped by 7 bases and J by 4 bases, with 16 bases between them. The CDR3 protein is CASCLLSPLTEAFF. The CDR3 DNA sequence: TGTGCCAGCTGTCTACTCTCGCCGCTCACTGAAGCTTTCTTT. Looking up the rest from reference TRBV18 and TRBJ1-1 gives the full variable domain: NAGVMQNPRHLVRRRGQEARLRCSPMKGHSHVYWYRQLPEEGLKFMVYLQKENIIDESGMPKERFSAEFPKEGPSILRIQQVVRGDSAAYFCASCLLSPLTEAFFGQGTRLTVV.

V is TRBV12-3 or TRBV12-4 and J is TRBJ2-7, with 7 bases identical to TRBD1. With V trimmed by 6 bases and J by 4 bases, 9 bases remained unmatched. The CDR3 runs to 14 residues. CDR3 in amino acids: CASRRTGEDYEQYF. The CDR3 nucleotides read TGTGCCAGCAGAAGGACAGGTGAGGATTACGAGCAGTACTTC.

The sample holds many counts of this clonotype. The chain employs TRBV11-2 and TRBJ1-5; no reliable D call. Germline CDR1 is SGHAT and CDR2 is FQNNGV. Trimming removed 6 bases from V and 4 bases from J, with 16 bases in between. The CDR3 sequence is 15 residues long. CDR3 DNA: TGTGCCAGCAGTCCTGGGTGGGAGGAAAATCAGCCCCAGCATTTT. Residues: CASSPGWEENQPQHF.

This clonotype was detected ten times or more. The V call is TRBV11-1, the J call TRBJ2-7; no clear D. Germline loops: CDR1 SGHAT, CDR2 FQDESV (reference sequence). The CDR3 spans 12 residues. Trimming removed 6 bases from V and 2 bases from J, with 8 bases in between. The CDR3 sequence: CASSQHTYEQYF. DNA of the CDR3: TGTGCCAGCAGTCAACACACCTACGAGCAGTACTTC.

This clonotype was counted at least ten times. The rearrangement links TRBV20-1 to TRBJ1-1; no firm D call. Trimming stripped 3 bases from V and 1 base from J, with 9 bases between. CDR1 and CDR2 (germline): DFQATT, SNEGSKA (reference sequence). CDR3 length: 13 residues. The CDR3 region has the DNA TGCAGTGCTAGGTTCTGGCGGAACACTGAAGCTTTCTTT. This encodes CSARFWRNTEAFF.

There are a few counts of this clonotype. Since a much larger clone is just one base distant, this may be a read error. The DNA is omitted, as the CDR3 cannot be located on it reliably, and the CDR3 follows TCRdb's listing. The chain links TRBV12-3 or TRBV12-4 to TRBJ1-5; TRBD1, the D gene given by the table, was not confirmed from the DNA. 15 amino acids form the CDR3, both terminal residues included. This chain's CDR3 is CASSLVGQGNQPKHF.

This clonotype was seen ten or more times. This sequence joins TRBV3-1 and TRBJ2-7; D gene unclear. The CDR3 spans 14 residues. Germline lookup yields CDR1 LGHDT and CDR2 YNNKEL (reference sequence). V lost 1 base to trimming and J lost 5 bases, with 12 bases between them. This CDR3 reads CASSQGQWVNEQYF. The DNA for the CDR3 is TGTGCCAGCAGCCAAGGGCAGTGGGTCAACGAGCAGTACTTC.

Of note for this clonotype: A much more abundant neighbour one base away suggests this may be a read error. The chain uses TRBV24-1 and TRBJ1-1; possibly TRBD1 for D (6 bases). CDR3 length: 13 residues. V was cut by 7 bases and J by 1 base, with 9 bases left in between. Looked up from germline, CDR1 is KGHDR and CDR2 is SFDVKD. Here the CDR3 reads CATRQGWNTEAFF. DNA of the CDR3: TGTGCCACCAGACAGGGTTGGAACACTGAAGCTTTCTTT.

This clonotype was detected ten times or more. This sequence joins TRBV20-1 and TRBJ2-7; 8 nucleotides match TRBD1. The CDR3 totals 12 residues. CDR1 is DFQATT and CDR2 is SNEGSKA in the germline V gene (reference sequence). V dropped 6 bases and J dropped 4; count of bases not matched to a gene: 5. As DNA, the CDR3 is TGCAGTGCCCAGGACAGGGAATACGAGCAGTACTTC. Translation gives CSAQDREYEQYF.

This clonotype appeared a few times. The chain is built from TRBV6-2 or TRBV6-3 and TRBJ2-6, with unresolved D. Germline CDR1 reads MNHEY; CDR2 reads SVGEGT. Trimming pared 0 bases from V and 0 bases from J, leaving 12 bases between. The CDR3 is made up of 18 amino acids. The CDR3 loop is CASSYSVRTPSGANVLTF. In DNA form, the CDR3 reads TGTGCCAGCAGTTACTCGGTCCGCACCCCCTCTGGGGCCAACGTCCTGACTTTC.

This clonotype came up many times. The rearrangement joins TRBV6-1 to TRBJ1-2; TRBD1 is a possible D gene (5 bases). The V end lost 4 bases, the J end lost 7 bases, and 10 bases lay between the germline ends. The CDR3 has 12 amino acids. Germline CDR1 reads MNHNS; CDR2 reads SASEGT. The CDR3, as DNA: TGTGCCAGCAGTGCTGGAGGGGCTGGCTACACCTTC. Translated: CASSAGGAGYTF.

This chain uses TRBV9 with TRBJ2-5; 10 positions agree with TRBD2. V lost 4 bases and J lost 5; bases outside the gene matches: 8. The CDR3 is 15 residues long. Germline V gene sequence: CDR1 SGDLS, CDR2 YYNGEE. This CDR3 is CASSPSGGGRETQYF. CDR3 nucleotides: TGTGCCAGCAGCCCAAGCGGGGGGGGTCGGGAGACCCAGTACTTC.

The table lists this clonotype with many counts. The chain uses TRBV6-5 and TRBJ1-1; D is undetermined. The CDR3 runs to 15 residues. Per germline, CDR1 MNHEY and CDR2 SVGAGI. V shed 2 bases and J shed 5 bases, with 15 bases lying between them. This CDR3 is CASSYKASSGTEAFF. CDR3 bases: TGTGCCAGCAGTTACAAGGCGTCTTCGGGGACTGAAGCTTTCTTT.

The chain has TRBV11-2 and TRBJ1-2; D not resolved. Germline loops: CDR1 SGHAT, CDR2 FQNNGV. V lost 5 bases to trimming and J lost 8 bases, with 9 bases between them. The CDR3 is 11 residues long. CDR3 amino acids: CASSRVDGYTF. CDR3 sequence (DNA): TGTGCCAGCAGCCGAGTAGACGGCTACACCTTC.

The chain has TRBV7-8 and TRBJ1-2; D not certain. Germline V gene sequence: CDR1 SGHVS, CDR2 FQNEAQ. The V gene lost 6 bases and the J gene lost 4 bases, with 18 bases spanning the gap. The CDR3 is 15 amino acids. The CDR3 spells CASSSRIDTSYGYTF. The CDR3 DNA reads TGTGCCAGCAGTTCCCGAATAGACACCTCCTATGGCTACACCTTC.

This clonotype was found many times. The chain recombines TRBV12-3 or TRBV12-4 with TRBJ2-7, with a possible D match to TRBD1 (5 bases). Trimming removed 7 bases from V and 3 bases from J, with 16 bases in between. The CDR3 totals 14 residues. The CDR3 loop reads CASTPGQGRYEQYF. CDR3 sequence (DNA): TGTGCCAGCACCCCGGGTCAGGGTCGCTACGAGCAGTACTTC.

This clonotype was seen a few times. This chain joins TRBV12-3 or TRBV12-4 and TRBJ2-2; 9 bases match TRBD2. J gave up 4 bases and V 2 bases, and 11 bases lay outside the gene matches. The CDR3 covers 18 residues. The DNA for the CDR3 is TGTGCCAGCAGTTTAATGAGGATGGCGGGGGGGCCCACCGGGGAGCTGTTTTTT. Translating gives CASSLMRMAGGPTGELFF.